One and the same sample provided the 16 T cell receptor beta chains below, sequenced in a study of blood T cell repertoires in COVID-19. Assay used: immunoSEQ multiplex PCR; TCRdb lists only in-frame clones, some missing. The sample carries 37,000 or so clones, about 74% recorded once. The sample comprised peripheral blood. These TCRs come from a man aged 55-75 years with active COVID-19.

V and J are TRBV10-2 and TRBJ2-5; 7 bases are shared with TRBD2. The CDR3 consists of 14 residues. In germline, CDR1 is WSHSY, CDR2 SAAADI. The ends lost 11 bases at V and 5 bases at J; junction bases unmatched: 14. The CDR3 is CASTARREPETQYF. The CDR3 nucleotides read TGCGCCTCCACGGCAAGGCGGGAGCCTGAGACCCAGTACTTC.

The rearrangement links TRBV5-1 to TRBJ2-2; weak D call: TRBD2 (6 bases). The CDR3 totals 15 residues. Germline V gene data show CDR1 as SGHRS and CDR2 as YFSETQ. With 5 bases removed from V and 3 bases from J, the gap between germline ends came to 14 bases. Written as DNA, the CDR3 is TGCGCCAGCAGATTTACTAGCAGTTACACCGGGGAGCTGTTTTTT. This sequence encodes CASRFTSSYTGELFF.

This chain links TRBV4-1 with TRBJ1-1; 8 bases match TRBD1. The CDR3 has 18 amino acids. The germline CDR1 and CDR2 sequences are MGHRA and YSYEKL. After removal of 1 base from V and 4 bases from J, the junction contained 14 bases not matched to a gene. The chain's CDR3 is CASSQGLSTGGLATEAFF. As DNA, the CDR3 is TGCGCCAGCAGCCAAGGTCTAAGTACAGGGGGGTTGGCCACTGAAGCTTTCTTT.

The CDR3 reads CASSHPPWTGSEKLFF. The DNA of the CDR3 is TGCGCCAGCAGCCACCCTCCCTGGACAGGGAGTGAAAAACTGTTTTTT. The rearrangement links TRBV4-1 to TRBJ1-4, with 8 bases that match TRBD1. The CDR3 spans 16 residues. Germline V gene lookup returns CDR1 MGHRA and CDR2 YSYEKL. V shed 3 bases and J 7 bases; nucleotides not matched to a gene: 10.

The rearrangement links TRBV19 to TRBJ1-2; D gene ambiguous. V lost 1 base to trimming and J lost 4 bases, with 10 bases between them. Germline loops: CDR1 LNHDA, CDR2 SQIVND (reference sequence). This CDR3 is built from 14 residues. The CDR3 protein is CASSIGFGFYGYTF. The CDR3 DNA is TGTGCCAGTAGTATAGGTTTCGGGTTCTATGGCTACACCTTC.

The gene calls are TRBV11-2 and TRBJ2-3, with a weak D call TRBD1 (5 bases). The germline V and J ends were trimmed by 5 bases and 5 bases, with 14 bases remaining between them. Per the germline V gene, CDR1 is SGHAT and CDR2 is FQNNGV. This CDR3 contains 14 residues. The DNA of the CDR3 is TGTGCCAGCAGCCGACCAGGGAAGGAAGATACGCAGTATTTT. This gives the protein CASSRPGKEDTQYF.

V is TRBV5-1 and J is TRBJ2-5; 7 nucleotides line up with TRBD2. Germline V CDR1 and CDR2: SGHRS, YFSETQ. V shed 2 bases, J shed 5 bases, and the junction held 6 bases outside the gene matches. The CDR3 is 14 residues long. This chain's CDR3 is CASSLEVGGETQYF. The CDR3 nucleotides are TGCGCCAGCAGCTTAGAGGTCGGGGGGGAGACCCAGTACTTC.

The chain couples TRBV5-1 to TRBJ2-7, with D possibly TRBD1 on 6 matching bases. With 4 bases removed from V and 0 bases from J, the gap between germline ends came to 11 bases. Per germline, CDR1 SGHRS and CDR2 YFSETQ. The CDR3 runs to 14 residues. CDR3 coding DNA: TGCGCCAGCAGCCGACAGGAGAGCTCCTACGAGCAGTACTTC. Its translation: CASSRQESSYEQYF. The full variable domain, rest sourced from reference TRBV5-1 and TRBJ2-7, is KAGVTQTPRYLIKTRGQQVTLSCSPISGHRSVSWYQQTPGQGLQFLFEYFSETQRNKGNFPGRFSGRQFSNSRSEMNVSTLELGDSALYLCASSRQESSYEQYFGPGTRLTVT.

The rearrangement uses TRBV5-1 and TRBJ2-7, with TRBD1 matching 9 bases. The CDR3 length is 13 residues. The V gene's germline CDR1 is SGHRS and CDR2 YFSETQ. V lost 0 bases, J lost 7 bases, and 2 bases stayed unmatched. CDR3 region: CASSLAGTGEQYF. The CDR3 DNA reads TGCGCCAGCAGCTTGGCGGGGACAGGGGAGCAGTACTTC.

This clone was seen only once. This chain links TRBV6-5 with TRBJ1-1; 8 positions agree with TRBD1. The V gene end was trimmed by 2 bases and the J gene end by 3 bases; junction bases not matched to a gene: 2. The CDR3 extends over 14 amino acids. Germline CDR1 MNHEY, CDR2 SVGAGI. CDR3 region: CASSYNRGDTEAFF. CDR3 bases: TGTGCCAGCAGTTACAACAGGGGGGACACTGAAGCTTTCTTT.

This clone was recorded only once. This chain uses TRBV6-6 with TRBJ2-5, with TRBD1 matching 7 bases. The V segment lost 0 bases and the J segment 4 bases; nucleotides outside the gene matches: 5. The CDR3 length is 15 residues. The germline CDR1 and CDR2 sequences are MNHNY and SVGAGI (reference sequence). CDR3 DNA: TGTGCCAGCAGTTACTCGAAGGCAGGGGGAGAGACCCAGTACTTC. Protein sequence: CASSYSKAGGETQYF.

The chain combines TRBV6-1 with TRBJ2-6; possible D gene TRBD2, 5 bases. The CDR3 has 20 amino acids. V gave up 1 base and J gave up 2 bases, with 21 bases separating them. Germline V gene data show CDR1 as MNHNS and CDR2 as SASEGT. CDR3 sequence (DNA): TGTGCCAGCAGTGAAGGGAGGACTTTTGTCTGGTCAACTGGGGCCAACGTCCTGACTTTC. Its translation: CASSEGRTFVWSTGANVLTF.

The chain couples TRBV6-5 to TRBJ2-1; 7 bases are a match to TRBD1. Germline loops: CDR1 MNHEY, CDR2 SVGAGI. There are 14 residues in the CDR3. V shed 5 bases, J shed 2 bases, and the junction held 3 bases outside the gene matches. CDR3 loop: CASSRQGTYNEQFF. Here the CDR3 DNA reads TGTGCCAGCAGTAGACAGGGAACCTACAATGAGCAGTTCTTC.

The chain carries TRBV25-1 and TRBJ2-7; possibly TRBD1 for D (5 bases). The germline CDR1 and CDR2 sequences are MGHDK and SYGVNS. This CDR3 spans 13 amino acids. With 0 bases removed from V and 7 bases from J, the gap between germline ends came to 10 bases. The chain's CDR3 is CASSEYGRDEQYF. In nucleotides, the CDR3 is TGTGCCAGCAGTGAATACGGCAGGGATGAGCAGTACTTC.

CDR3 region: CASSRGFNYGYTF. CDR3 in DNA: TGTGCCAGTAGTCGCGGATTTAACTATGGCTACACCTTC. The rearrangement links TRBV19 to TRBJ1-2, with no clear D. CDR1 LNHDA and CDR2 SQIVND come from the germline V gene (reference sequence). V gave up 5 bases and J gave up 1 base, with 8 bases separating them. The CDR3 spans 13 residues.

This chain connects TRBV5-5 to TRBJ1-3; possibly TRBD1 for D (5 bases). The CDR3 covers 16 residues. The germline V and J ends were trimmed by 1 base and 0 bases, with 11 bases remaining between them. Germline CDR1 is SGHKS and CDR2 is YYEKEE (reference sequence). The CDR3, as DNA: TGTGCCAGCAGCTTGATAGGGACTGTCTCTGGAAACACCATATATTTT. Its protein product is CASSLIGTVSGNTIYF.